This paragraph reports one T cell receptor beta chain. The sample is drawn from a study of blood T cell repertoires in COVID-19. Sequenced by immunoSEQ multiplex PCR; TCRdb stores in-frame clones only, minus some. The top ten hold 2% to 2.5% of the sample, which has some 200,000 clones, about 86% seen once. Germline CDR1 and CDR2: GTSNPN and SVGIG (reference sequence). This CDR3 contains 14 residues. Trimming cost V 1 base and J 3 bases, with 10 bases left between them. The chain joins TRBV30 to TRBJ2-1; D is possibly TRBD1 (5 bases). Sequencing was done on a sample of peripheral blood. The source is a woman in her fifties or sixties with acute or convalescent COVID-19. The CDR3 protein is CAWSEGVGYNEQFF. The CDR3 region has the DNA TGTGCCTGGAGTGAAGGGGTAGGCTACAATGAGCAGTTCTTC.